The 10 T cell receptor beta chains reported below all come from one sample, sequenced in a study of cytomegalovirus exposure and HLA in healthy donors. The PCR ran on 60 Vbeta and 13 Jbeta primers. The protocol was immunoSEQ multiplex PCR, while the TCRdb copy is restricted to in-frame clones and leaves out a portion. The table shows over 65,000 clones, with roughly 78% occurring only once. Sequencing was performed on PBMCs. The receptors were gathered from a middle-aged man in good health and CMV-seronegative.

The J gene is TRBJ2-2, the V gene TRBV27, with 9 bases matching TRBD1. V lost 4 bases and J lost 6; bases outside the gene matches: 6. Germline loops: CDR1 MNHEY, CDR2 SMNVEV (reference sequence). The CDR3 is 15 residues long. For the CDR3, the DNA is TGTGCCAGCAGTTACCCTCGGACAGGGGCCGGGGAGCTGTTTTTT. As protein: CASSYPRTGAGELFF.

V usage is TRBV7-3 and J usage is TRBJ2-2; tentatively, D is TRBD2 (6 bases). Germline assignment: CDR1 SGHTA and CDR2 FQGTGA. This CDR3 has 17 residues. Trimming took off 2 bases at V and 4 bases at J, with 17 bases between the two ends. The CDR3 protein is CASSLAAASVGTGELFF. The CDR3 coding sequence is TGTGCCAGCAGCTTAGCCGCGGCTAGCGTCGGCACCGGGGAGCTGTTTTTT.

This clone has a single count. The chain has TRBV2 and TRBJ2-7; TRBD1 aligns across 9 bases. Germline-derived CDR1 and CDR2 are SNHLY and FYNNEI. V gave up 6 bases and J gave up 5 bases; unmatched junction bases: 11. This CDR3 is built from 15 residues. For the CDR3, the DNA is TGTGCCAGCAGCGTAGACAGGGGGGCAGGCGACGAGCAGTACTTC. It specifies CASSVDRGAGDEQYF. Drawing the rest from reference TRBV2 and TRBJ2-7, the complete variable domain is EPEVTQTPSHQVTQMGQEVILRCVPISNHLYFYWYRQILGQKVEFLVSFYNNEISEKSEIFDDQFSVERPDGSNFTLKIRSTKLEDSAMYFCASSVDRGAGDEQYFGPGTRLTVT.

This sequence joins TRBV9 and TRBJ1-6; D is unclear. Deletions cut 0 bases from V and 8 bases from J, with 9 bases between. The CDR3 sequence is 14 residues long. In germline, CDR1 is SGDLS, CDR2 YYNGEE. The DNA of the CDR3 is TGTGCCAGCAGCGTAGGACTCTCCCATTCACCCCTCCACTTT. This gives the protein CASSVGLSHSPLHF.

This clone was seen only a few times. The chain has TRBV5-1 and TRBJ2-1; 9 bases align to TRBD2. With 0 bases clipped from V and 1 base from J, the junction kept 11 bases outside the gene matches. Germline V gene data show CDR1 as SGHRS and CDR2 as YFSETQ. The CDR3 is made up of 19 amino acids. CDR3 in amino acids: CASSLGGSGGRFSYNEQFF. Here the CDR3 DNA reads TGCGCCAGCAGCTTGGGAGGTAGCGGGGGCCGATTTTCCTACAATGAGCAGTTCTTC.

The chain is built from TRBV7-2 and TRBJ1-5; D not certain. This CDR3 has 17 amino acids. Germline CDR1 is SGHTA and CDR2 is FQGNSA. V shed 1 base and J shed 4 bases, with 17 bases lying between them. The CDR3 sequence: CASSLGVGASSNQPQHF. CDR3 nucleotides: TGTGCCAGCAGCTTAGGTGTCGGTGCGAGCTCGAATCAGCCCCAGCATTTT.

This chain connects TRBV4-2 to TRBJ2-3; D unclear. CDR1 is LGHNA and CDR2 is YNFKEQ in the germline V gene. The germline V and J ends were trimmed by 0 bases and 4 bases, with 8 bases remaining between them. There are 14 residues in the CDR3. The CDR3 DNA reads TGTGCCAGCAGCCAAGATGTTGGAGCAGATACGCAGTATTTT. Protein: CASSQDVGADTQYF.

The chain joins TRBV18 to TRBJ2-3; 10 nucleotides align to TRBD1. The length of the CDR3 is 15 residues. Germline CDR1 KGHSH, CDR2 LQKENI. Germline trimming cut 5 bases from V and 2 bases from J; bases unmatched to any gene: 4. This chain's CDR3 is CASSWTGGNTDTQYF. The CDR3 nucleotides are TGTGCCAGCTCATGGACAGGGGGGAACACAGATACGCAGTATTTT.

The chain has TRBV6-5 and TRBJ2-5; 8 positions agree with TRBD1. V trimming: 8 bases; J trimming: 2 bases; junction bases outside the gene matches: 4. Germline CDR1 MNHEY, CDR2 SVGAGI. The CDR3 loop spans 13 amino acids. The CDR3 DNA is TGTGCCAGCGGACAGGGTTGGCAAGAGACCCAGTACTTC. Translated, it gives CASGQGWQETQYF.

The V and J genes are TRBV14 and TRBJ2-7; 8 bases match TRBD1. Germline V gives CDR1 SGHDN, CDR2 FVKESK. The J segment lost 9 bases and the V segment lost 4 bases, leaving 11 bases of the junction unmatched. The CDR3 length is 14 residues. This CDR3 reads CASSRTGKPGGQYF. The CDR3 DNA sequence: TGTGCCAGCAGCCGGACAGGGAAGCCCGGCGGGCAGTACTTC.